This T cell receptor (beta chain) stems from a study of T-cell memory formation after mild COVID-19. TCRdb re-analysed the 5' RACE reads in MiXCR, keeping a single row per CDR3 protein. The sample includes roughly 100,000 distinct CDR3 sequences, over 15% seen only once; the top ten take around 28%. Germline lookup yields CDR1 KGHSH and CDR2 LQKENI. Between the trimmed V and J ends, which lost 3 bases and 7 bases, there was a span of 12 bases. This CDR3 has 13 residues. The table lists this clonotype with a few counts. Its specificity is not known. General observations from the study: Detection of some responders pre-infection suggested pre-existing cross-reactive memory T cells participated.

The sequence came from an adult woman who had mild COVID-19 (a few samples of this study predate the infection). Cell type and time point are not known. This sequence joins TRBV18 and TRBJ1-1; TRBD1 is a possible D gene (6 bases). The sample comprised PBMCs or a T cell subset sorted from them (not recorded which). The CDR3 loop reads CASSPGATLEAFF. The CDR3 DNA sequence: TGTGCCAGCTCACCGGGGGCGACGCTTGAAGCTTTCTTT. Variable domain in full (rest from reference TRBV18 and TRBJ1-1): NAGVMQNPRHLVRRRGQEARLRCSPMKGHSHVYWYRQLPEEGLKFMVYLQKENIIDESGMPKERFSAEFPKEGPSILRIQQVVRGDSAAYFCASSPGATLEAFFGQGTRLTVV.